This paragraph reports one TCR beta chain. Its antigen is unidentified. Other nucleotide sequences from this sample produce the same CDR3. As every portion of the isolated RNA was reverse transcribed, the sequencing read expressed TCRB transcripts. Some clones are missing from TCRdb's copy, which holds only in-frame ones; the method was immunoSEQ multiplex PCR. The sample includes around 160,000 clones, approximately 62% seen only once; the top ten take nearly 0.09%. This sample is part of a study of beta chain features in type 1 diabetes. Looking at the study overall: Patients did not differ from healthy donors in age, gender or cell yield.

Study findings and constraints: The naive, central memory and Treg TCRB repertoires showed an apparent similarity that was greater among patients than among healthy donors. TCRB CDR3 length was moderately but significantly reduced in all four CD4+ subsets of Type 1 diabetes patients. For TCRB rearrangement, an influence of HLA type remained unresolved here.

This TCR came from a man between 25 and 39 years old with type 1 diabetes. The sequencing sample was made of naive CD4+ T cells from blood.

CDR3 loop: CASSLVGTDTQYF. The CDR3 nucleotides read TGCGCCAGCAGCTTGGTAGGCACAGATACGCAGTATTTT. This rearrangement joins TRBV5-1 to TRBJ2-3; D uncertain. The V end lost 0 bases, the J end lost 1 base, and 3 bases lay between the germline ends. Per the germline V gene, CDR1 is SGHRS and CDR2 is YFSETQ. This CDR3 spans 13 amino acids. Full variable domain (remainder filled in from reference TRBV5-1 and TRBJ2-3): KAGVTQTPRYLIKTRGQQVTLSCSPISGHRSVSWYQQTPGQGLQFLFEYFSETQRNKGNFPGRFSGRQFSNSRSEMNVSTLELGDSALYLCASSLVGTDTQYFGPGTRLTVL.